This TCR beta chain was sequenced for a study of cytomegalovirus exposure and HLA in healthy donors. Study-level results: Analysis was performed later, and it showed HLA-associated TCR beta chains to be more clonally expanded than equally common others.

With 60 Vbeta and 13 Jbeta primers, the PCR was carried out. Assay used: immunoSEQ multiplex PCR; TCRdb lists only in-frame clones, some missing. There are 95,000 to 150,000 clones in the sample; approximately 15% occur only once, and roughly 2% lies in the top ten. As regards this clone: The antigen is unknown.

The sequenced sample consisted of PBMCs. This TCR was sampled from a woman between 18 and 29 years old in good health and CMV-seronegative.

The CDR3 DNA reads TGTGCCAGCAGCTTGGGGGGGCGTGTAGATTCACCCCTCCACTTT. Protein: CASSLGGRVDSPLHF. V is TRBV5-8 and J is TRBJ1-6, with D perhaps TRBD1 (6 bases). CDR3 size: 15 residues. V was cut by 0 bases and J by 8 bases, with 12 bases left in between. The germline V gene has CDR1 SGHTS and CDR2 YDEGEE.